This T cell receptor (beta chain) was recovered during a study of T cells in Graves' hyperthyroidism and ophthalmopathy. The study, taken as a whole, reports: Peripheral blood also featured most of the thyroid clonotypes expanded above 0.001. Onset of ophthalmopathy came a median around 7.1 months after the model predicted it.

TCR beta CDR3 sequences were amplified from RNA transcripts. The study used the HTBI primer set for a first-round RT-PCR of the TCR CDR3. TCRdb called the multiplex PCR reads again in MiXCR, with one record for every CDR3 protein. Among about 500,000 distinct CDR3 sequences listed, 35% to 50% were seen once. Comments on this clonotype: What it binds is unknown.

The sample was peripheral blood or thyroid tissue (not recorded which). This TCR derives from an adult woman with Graves' disease, either hyperthyroidism or ophthalmopathy (not recorded which).

The CDR3 sequence is CASSWETNYGYTF. CDR3 bases: TGTGCCAGCAGCTGGGAAACTAACTATGGCTACACCTTC. V gene TRBV7-9 combines with J gene TRBJ1-2; D unclear. Trimming took off 4 bases at V and 0 bases at J, with 6 bases between the two ends. Per the germline V gene, CDR1 is SEHNR and CDR2 is FQNEAQ (reference sequence). This CDR3 has 13 residues.